Each of the 24 T cell receptor beta chains below was sequenced from the same sample in a study of T cell responses to AZD1222 COVID-19 vaccine. The protocol was immunoSEQ multiplex PCR, while the TCRdb copy is restricted to in-frame clones and leaves out a portion. Here the sample spans about 160,000 clones, 75% to 90% being singletons. Sequenced here: peripheral blood, sampled on day 0 of AZD1222 vaccination. The receptors here all came from an adult in good health.

The chain joins TRBV6-5 to TRBJ1-2; D gene unclear. The CDR3 length is 13 residues. CDR1 and CDR2 from the germline V gene are MNHEY and SVGAGI. V gave up 5 bases and J gave up 1 base, with 8 bases separating them. The CDR3 spells CASSSGFNYGYTF. CDR3 in DNA: TGTGCCAGCAGTAGCGGTTTTAACTATGGCTACACCTTC.

The chain employs TRBV5-4 and TRBJ1-1; TRBD1 is a possible D gene (6 bases). The germline gives CDR1 SGHNT, CDR2 YYREEE (reference sequence). The CDR3 contains 15 residues. The germline V and J ends were trimmed by 3 bases and 4 bases, with 16 bases remaining between them. The CDR3 region is CASSWDTKGGTEAFF. DNA of the CDR3: TGTGCCAGCAGCTGGGACACCAAGGGGGGCACTGAAGCTTTCTTT.

The V and J genes are TRBV14 and TRBJ2-5; D is unresolved. V dropped 1 base and J dropped 5 bases, with 11 bases sitting between them. Germline V gives CDR1 SGHDN, CDR2 FVKESK. The CDR3 spans 14 residues. CDR3 amino acids: CASSQVSSTETQYF. Written as DNA, the CDR3 is TGTGCCAGCAGCCAAGTTTCGAGTACGGAGACCCAGTACTTC. The full variable domain, with the rest looked up from reference TRBV14 and TRBJ2-5, is EAGVTQFPSHSVIEKGQTVTLRCDPISGHDNLYWYRRVMGKEIKFLLHFVKESKQDESGMPNNRFLAERTGGTYSTLKVQPAELEDSGVYFCASSQVSSTETQYFGPGTRLLVL.

In DNA form, the CDR3 reads TGTGCCAGCAGTTTTATCCGCAGCCTAACGTACGACAATGAGCAGTTCTTC. Protein: CASSFIRSLTYDNEQFF. The chain employs TRBV27 and TRBJ2-1; D remains ambiguous. Germline CDR1 and CDR2: MNHEY and SMNVEV (reference sequence). The CDR3 totals 17 residues. V was pared by 3 bases and J by 5 bases, with 20 bases between.

The V and J genes are TRBV5-4 and TRBJ1-1; D is unresolved. The CDR3 is 12 residues long. V lost 4 bases to trimming and J lost 3 bases, with 7 bases between them. CDR1 and CDR2 (germline): SGHNT, YYREEE (reference sequence). The CDR3 bases are TGTGCCAGCAGCGCGACGGACACTGAAGCTTTCTTT. It encodes CASSATDTEAFF.

The chain joins TRBV5-1 to TRBJ1-1, with 7 bases identical to TRBD1. The CDR3 spans 17 residues. Trimming removed 4 bases from V and 2 bases from J; junction bases left unmatched: 14. Germline V CDR1 and CDR2: SGHRS, YFSETQ. The CDR3 spells CASSLGTALQKNTEAFF. DNA for the CDR3: TGCGCCAGCAGCCTCGGGACAGCTCTTCAGAAAAACACTGAAGCTTTCTTT.

This chain connects TRBV9 to TRBJ1-1, with 7 positions matching TRBD1. J was trimmed by 5 bases and V by 2 bases; bases with no gene match: 9. From germline, CDR1 is SGDLS and CDR2 YYNGEE. The CDR3 is made up of 15 amino acids. As DNA, the CDR3 is TGTGCCAGCAGCGTTACGACAGGGTTGGGGACTGAAGCTTTCTTT. Protein sequence: CASSVTTGLGTEAFF.

J is TRBJ2-5 and V is TRBV6-2 or TRBV6-3; 8 bases are shared with TRBD1. Judging by the DNA end, TRBJ2-7 fits better; the J call may be wrong. CDR1 is MNHEY and CDR2 is SVGEGT in the germline V gene. There are 16 residues in the CDR3. The CDR3 loop is CASSGGRGRYLYEQYF. CDR3 in DNA: TGTGCCAGCAGCGGGGGCAGGGGGCGATATCTCTACGAGCAGTACTTC.

The chain has TRBV27 and TRBJ1-1; no reliable D call. The CDR3 sequence is 12 residues long. Trimming took 7 bases from V and 1 from J, leaving 7 bases between them. CDR1 and CDR2 from the germline V gene are MNHEY and SMNVEV (reference sequence). The CDR3 region has the DNA TGTGCCAGCACTAACACGAACACTGAAGCTTTCTTT. Protein product: CASTNTNTEAFF.

This rearrangement joins TRBV28 to TRBJ2-7; no firm D call. CDR1 and CDR2 (germline): MDHEN, SYDVKM. The ends were cut back, 3 bases at V and 2 bases at J, with 11 bases in the middle. The CDR3 totals 14 residues. As DNA, the CDR3 is TGTGCCAGCAGTTTCCCGACAAAGACCTACGAGCAGTACTTC. Translation: CASSFPTKTYEQYF. Full variable domain (rest looked up from reference TRBV28 and TRBJ2-7): DVKVTQSSRYLVKRTGEKVFLECVQDMDHENMFWYRQDPGLGLRLIYFSYDVKMKEKGDIPEGYSVSREKKERFSLILESASTNQTSMYLCASSFPTKTYEQYFGPGTRLTVT.

This sequence joins TRBV5-1 and TRBJ1-6, with unresolved D. V dropped 4 bases and J dropped 7 bases, with 9 bases sitting between them. Germline lookup yields CDR1 SGHRS and CDR2 YFSETQ. CDR3 length equals 13 residues. The CDR3 protein is CASSEEGNSPLHF. The CDR3 DNA is TGCGCCAGCAGCGAGGAAGGGAATTCACCCCTCCACTTT. The full variable domain, rest sourced from reference TRBV5-1 and TRBJ1-6, is KAGVTQTPRYLIKTRGQQVTLSCSPISGHRSVSWYQQTPGQGLQFLFEYFSETQRNKGNFPGRFSGRQFSNSRSEMNVSTLELGDSALYLCASSEEGNSPLHFGNGTRLTVT.

V gene TRBV9 combines with J gene TRBJ1-2; D is possibly TRBD1 (6 bases). The CDR3 consists of 13 residues. Germline loops: CDR1 SGDLS, CDR2 YYNGEE. Trimming removed 5 bases from V and 1 base from J, with 9 bases in between. The CDR3 sequence is CASSDRLNYGYTF. In DNA form, the CDR3 reads TGTGCCAGCAGTGACAGGCTTAACTATGGCTACACCTTC.

This chain joins TRBV7-8 and TRBJ1-2; tentatively, D is TRBD1 (5 bases). The V end was cut by 5 bases, the J end by 3 bases, with 13 bases between. The CDR3 sequence is 14 residues long. Germline V gene data show CDR1 as SGHVS and CDR2 as FQNEAQ. The CDR3 bases are TGTGCCAGCAGCCTCCCTGGGGGGGACTATGGCTACACCTTC. This codes for CASSLPGGDYGYTF.

The chain couples TRBV28 to TRBJ2-7; the D is unclear. Germline V lookup: CDR1 MDHEN, CDR2 SYDVKM. The CDR3 is 11 amino acids. V was shortened by 5 bases and J by 3 bases, with 5 bases between the two germline ends. The CDR3 protein is CASSTLYEQYF. DNA of the CDR3: TGTGCCAGCAGTACCCTCTACGAGCAGTACTTC.

The V call is TRBV19, the J call TRBJ1-5; D gene uncertain. Looked up from germline, CDR1 is LNHDA and CDR2 is SQIVND (reference sequence). The CDR3 totals 12 residues. Trimming removed 6 bases from V and 4 bases from J, with 7 bases in between. The DNA for the CDR3 is TGTGCCAGTAGAGGGTCAAATCAGCCCCAGCATTTT. It specifies CASRGSNQPQHF. Looking up the rest from reference TRBV19 and TRBJ1-5 gives the full variable domain: DGGITQSPKYLFRKEGQNVTLSCEQNLNHDAMYWYRQDPGQGLRLIYYSQIVNDFQKGDIAEGYSVSREKKESFPLTVTSAQKNPTAFYLCASRGSNQPQHFGDGTRLSIL.

V is TRBV10-3 and J is TRBJ2-5; possibly TRBD1 or TRBD2 for D (6 bases each). The ends were cut back, 0 bases at V and 2 bases at J, with 13 bases in the middle. The V gene's germline CDR1 is ENHRY and CDR2 SYGVKD. The CDR3 has 16 residues. CDR3 residues: CAISESATGGQETQYF. In DNA form, the CDR3 reads TGTGCCATCAGTGAGTCTGCGACAGGAGGGCAAGAGACCCAGTACTTC.

The V gene is TRBV7-2, the J gene TRBJ1-2; no definite D call. CDR3 length: 15 residues. Per germline, CDR1 SGHTA and CDR2 FQGNSA. V was cut by 1 base and J by 3 bases, with 12 bases left in between. CDR3 DNA sequence: TGTGCCAGCAGCTTAGTGCCAGGTATAGACTATGGCTACACCTTC. Its protein is CASSLVPGIDYGYTF.

In this sample, this clone turned up once. The J gene is TRBJ2-3, the V gene TRBV9; D may be TRBD1 (5 bases). The germline V gene encodes CDR1 SGDLS and CDR2 YYNGEE. V was clipped by 0 bases and J by 5 bases, with 13 bases between them. CDR3 length: 15 residues. CDR3 bases: TGTGCCAGCAGCGTAGGGTCCGGGCAGGGAGATACGCAGTATTTT. This translates into CASSVGSGQGDTQYF.

This chain joins TRBV6-5 and TRBJ2-7; 9 nucleotides match TRBD1. Losses at the gene ends were 0 bases for V and 3 bases for J; bases not matched to a gene: 3. The CDR3 sequence is 15 residues long. Germline CDR1 is MNHEY and CDR2 is SVGAGI. In DNA form, the CDR3 reads TGTGCCAGCAGTTACTCGAAGGACAGGGGCTACGAGCAGTACTTC. The encoded protein is CASSYSKDRGYEQYF.

J is TRBJ2-2 and V is TRBV11-2, with D hard to call. Germline-derived CDR1 and CDR2 are SGHAT and FQNNGV. V lost 5 bases and J lost 1, with 11 bases in between. The CDR3 is 15 residues long. DNA of the CDR3: TGTGCCAGCAGCGAAACGGAACTGAACACCGGGGAGCTGTTTTTT. Its translation is CASSETELNTGELFF.

The V call is TRBV6-5, the J call TRBJ1-5; D uncertain. Trimming shortened V by 6 bases and J by 1 base, and 13 bases separated the two germline ends. This CDR3 region has 15 residues. Germline V gives CDR1 MNHEY, CDR2 SVGAGI. CDR3 nucleotide sequence: TGTGCCAGCAGACCCAAAGCGAGGAGCAATCAGCCCCAGCATTTT. This encodes CASRPKARSNQPQHF.

The V call is TRBV7-9, the J call TRBJ2-1; D may be TRBD2 (5 bases). Between the trimmed V and J ends, which lost 4 bases and 8 bases, there was a span of 9 bases. CDR1 and CDR2 from the germline V gene are SEHNR and FQNEAQ (reference sequence). The CDR3 sequence is 12 residues long. The CDR3: CASSSEVYEQFF. In DNA form, the CDR3 reads TGTGCCAGCAGCTCGGAGGTTTATGAGCAGTTCTTC. Drawing the rest from reference TRBV7-9 and TRBJ2-1, the complete variable domain is DTGVSQNPRHKITKRGQNVTFRCDPISEHNRLYWYRQTLGQGPEFLTYFQNEAQLEKSRLLSDRFSAERPKGSFSTLEIQRTEQGDSAMYLCASSSEVYEQFFGPGTRLTVL.

This chain links TRBV6-2 or TRBV6-3 with TRBJ1-6, with a weak D call TRBD1 (6 bases). Germline V gene data show CDR1 as MNHEY and CDR2 as SVGEGT. The CDR3 runs to 15 residues. V lost 5 bases and J 6 bases, leaving 14 bases between the germline ends. CDR3 sequence: CASSGRTGSNSPLHF. The CDR3 nucleotides read TGTGCCAGCAGTGGACGAACAGGGTCTAATTCACCCCTCCACTTT.

This chain connects TRBV10-3 to TRBJ2-6; the match to TRBD2 covers 12 bases. The CDR3 runs 17 residues. V gave up 9 bases and J gave up 2 bases; unmatched junction bases: 8. From germline, CDR1 is ENHRY and CDR2 SYGVKD. The CDR3 region is CAIPRTSGVAGANVLTF. The CDR3, as DNA: TGTGCCATTCCCAGGACTAGCGGGGTAGCTGGGGCCAACGTCCTGACTTTC.